This T cell receptor (beta chain) was found in a study of cytotoxic CD8 clonotypes in ibrutinib-treated CLL. V lost 1 base and J 3 bases, leaving 15 bases between the germline ends. This CDR3 is 16 amino acids long. From germline, CDR1 is MGHRA and CDR2 YSYEKL. A remark on this clone: No antigen is known for it.

TCRdb's copy holds only in-frame clones and misses some; the assay was immunoSEQ multiplex PCR. This table holds about 24,000 clones, more than 65% found once. General study findings and limits: On treatment, the uncommon public clonotypes contracted or remained stable. At the start, clonality exceeded age-matched healthy donors and followed circulating CD8+ T-cell counts.

The origin of this receptor is a human donor with chronic lymphocytic leukemia. The sample consisted of PBMCs, taken after 12 months of ibrutinib treatment. This rearrangement joins TRBV4-1 to TRBJ1-1, with D perhaps TRBD1 (5 bases). The CDR3 loop is CASSQVLRGIDTEAFF. The DNA for the CDR3 is TGCGCCAGCAGCCAAGTGCTTAGGGGTATCGACACTGAAGCTTTCTTT.